The 14 T cell receptor beta chains below were found in one sample sequenced in a study of vaccination and CD4 T cells after COVID-19. CD4+ T cells that had been cultured provided DNA sequenced with the Oncomine TCR Beta short-read assay. In TCRdb, the PCR reads were re-called with MiXCR into one record per CDR3 protein. Of roughly 8,600 distinct CDR3 sequences in the sample, around 66% were seen once. These receptors lack a known antigen. Treatment denoted: roughly 11-day PBMC culture with coronavirus spike peptide pools or control peptides (ViraFEST assay). Sequenced: CD4+ T cells from blood, cultured in vitro. The receptors were gathered from a human donor who had recovered from COVID-19.

This sequence joins TRBV19 and TRBJ2-3; 9 bases are shared with TRBD1. Germline-derived CDR1 and CDR2 are LNHDA and SQIVND (reference sequence). This CDR3 spans 16 amino acids. V lost 6 bases, J lost 1 base, and 8 bases stayed unmatched. The CDR3 DNA is TGTGCCAGTAGCCCATTACAGGGGGCTGGCACAGATACGCAGTATTTT. It translates to CASSPLQGAGTDTQYF.

This clonotype was counted once. The chain recombines TRBV19 with TRBJ2-2, with TRBD2 as a possible D gene (7 bases). Trimming pared 6 bases from V and 3 bases from J, leaving 14 bases between. Germline CDR1 and CDR2: LNHDA and SQIVND (reference sequence). The CDR3 length is 15 residues. CDR3 loop: CASRGGAGDTGELFF. Written as DNA, the CDR3 is TGTGCCAGTAGGGGGGGGGCTGGTGACACCGGGGAGCTGTTTTTT.

This rearrangement joins TRBV20-1 to TRBJ2-7, with D tentatively TRBD2 (6 bases). The V end lost 6 bases, the J end lost 5 bases, and 20 bases lay between the germline ends. CDR3 size: 14 residues. Germline V CDR1 and CDR2: DFQATT, SNEGSKA (reference sequence). CDR3: CSARRLDSRNEQYF. CDR3 sequence (DNA): TGCAGTGCCCGTCGACTAGACAGCCGGAACGAGCAGTACTTC.

V gene TRBV6-2 or TRBV6-3 combines with J gene TRBJ1-1; possibly TRBD1 for D (5 bases). V was clipped by 4 bases and J by 1 base, with 10 bases between them. This CDR3 contains 14 residues. In germline, CDR1 is MNHEY, CDR2 SVGEGT. CDR3 sequence reads: CASSLQAGNTEAFF. CDR3 DNA: TGTGCCAGCAGTTTACAGGCGGGGAACACTGAAGCTTTCTTT.

The J gene is TRBJ1-1, the V gene TRBV7-2; the D gene is possibly TRBD1 (5 bases). The ends were cut back, 1 base at V and 8 bases at J, with 11 bases in the middle. The CDR3 extends over 13 amino acids. The germline gives CDR1 SGHTA, CDR2 FQGNSA. CDR3 DNA sequence: TGTACCAGCAGCTTAGTCGGAGGGGCCGAAGCTTTCTTT. Protein: CTSSLVGGAEAFF.

The rearrangement links TRBV7-3 to TRBJ2-3; tentative D call: TRBD2 (5 bases). Trimming removed 3 bases at V and 9 bases at J, with 10 bases between. Germline V lookup: CDR1 SGHTA, CDR2 FQGTGA. The CDR3 has 12 amino acids. Here the CDR3 reads CASSLDSDTQYF. The CDR3 region has the DNA TGTGCCAGCAGCTTGGACTCTGACACGCAGTATTTT.

The chain combines TRBV6-4 with TRBJ1-2; 8 bases agree with TRBD1. CDR1 is MRHNA, CDR2 SNTAGT, per germline. This CDR3 region has 15 residues. V lost 6 bases to trimming and J lost 3 bases; unmatched junction nucleotides: 9. CDR3 protein: CASRPTGVNDYGYTF. The CDR3 bases are TGTGCCAGCAGACCGACAGGGGTAAATGACTATGGCTACACCTTC.

This sequence joins TRBV7-3 and TRBJ2-1; 8 bases fit TRBD2. Germline V gives CDR1 SGHTA, CDR2 FQGTGA. The trim removed 5 bases at V and 4 bases at J, leaving 16 bases unmatched. CDR3 length equals 18 residues. The DNA for the CDR3 is TGTGCCAGCAGCCCTTCCCCACTACTAGCGGAAATTTACAATGAGCAGTTCTTC. It is translated as CASSPSPLLAEIYNEQFF.

The rearrangement links TRBV15 to TRBJ1-4; 8 nucleotides agree with TRBD1. This CDR3 spans 16 amino acids. V lost 0 bases and J lost 5; bases outside the gene matches: 5. Germline V gene lookup returns CDR1 LNHNV and CDR2 YYDKDF (reference sequence). The CDR3 nucleotides are TGTGCCACCAGCAGAGAGAGGACAGGGCGGAATGAAAAACTGTTTTTT. Translating it yields CATSRERTGRNEKLFF.

The rearrangement joins TRBV6-5 to TRBJ1-4; no clear D. Deletions cut 1 base from V and 0 bases from J, with 12 bases between. Germline V gene data show CDR1 as MNHEY and CDR2 as SVGAGI. This CDR3 spans 17 amino acids. The CDR3 loop is CASSYLPTAATNEKLFF. The CDR3 DNA follows: TGTGCCAGCAGTTACTTGCCAACAGCTGCAACTAATGAAAAACTGTTTTTT.

The chain couples TRBV6-2 or TRBV6-3 to TRBJ2-3; tentative D call: TRBD2 (6 bases). The V end was cut by 5 bases, the J end by 4 bases, with 19 bases between. Per the germline V gene, CDR1 is MNHEY and CDR2 is SVGEGT. CDR3 length: 16 residues. The CDR3: CASSPRDSGTSDTQYF. CDR3 nucleotides: TGTGCCAGCAGTCCCCGGGACTCCGGCACGTCAGATACGCAGTATTTT.

The CDR3 sequence: CASTEGLWNSYEQYF. The CDR3 region has the DNA TGTGCCAGCACCGAGGGGCTGTGGAACTCCTACGAGCAGTACTTC. This chain links TRBV11-3 with TRBJ2-7; either TRBD1 or TRBD2 may supply D (5 bases each). Germline V lookup: CDR1 SGHNT, CDR2 YENEEA. Between the trimmed V and J ends, which lost 7 bases and 0 bases, there was a span of 16 bases. This CDR3 has 15 amino acids.

This clonotype has more than one count but fewer than ten. The chain joins TRBV6-1 to TRBJ1-2; 8 nucleotides line up with TRBD1. The V gene end was trimmed by 4 bases and the J gene end by 3 bases; junction bases not matched to a gene: 7. The CDR3 runs to 15 residues. Germline V gives CDR1 MNHNS, CDR2 SASEGT. The CDR3 DNA reads TGTGCCAGCAGTGGGGGGACAGGTAAACACTATGGCTACACCTTC. Protein sequence: CASSGGTGKHYGYTF.

The table lists this clonotype with a count of one. The V call is TRBV4-1, the J call TRBJ1-2; D possibly corresponds to TRBD1 (5 bases). The germline gives CDR1 MGHRA, CDR2 YSYEKL. The length of the CDR3 is 14 residues. Trimming took 1 base from V and 7 from J, leaving 13 bases between them. DNA of the CDR3: TGCGCCAGCAGCCAAGTTTCGGGGGTGGGTGGCTACACCTTC. Translation gives CASSQVSGVGGYTF.